This note documents a single T cell receptor (beta chain) sequence. The antigen is unknown. This sample is part of a study of beta chain features in type 1 diabetes. General study findings and limits: In all four CD4+ subsets, TCRB CDR3 length was significantly, moderately reduced in type 1 diabetes. Whatever favoring of shorter templates PCR might show would apply equally to patients and controls.

In germline, CDR1 is SGHTA, CDR2 FQGNSA. This CDR3 is built from 13 residues. V was trimmed by 0 bases and J by 7 bases, leaving 6 bases between them. Expressed TCRB transcripts were sequenced, since all the RNA that had been isolated was reverse transcribed. TCRdb keeps only in-frame clones here, not all; method: immunoSEQ multiplex PCR. The sample shows more than 300,000 clones, about 12% of them seen only once. The sequenced sample consisted of naive CD4+ T cells from blood. J is TRBJ2-2 and V is TRBV7-2; D is ambiguous. The TCR was taken from a young woman with type 1 diabetes. The CDR3 DNA reads as TGTGCCAGCAGCTTAGCGTTAGACGGGGAGCTGTTTTTT. Translation: CASSLALDGELFF.